The entry below gives a single TCR beta chain sequence along with its context. Clones were read by immunoSEQ multiplex PCR, and TCRdb kept only the in-frame ones, dropping some. The data contain tens of thousands of clones, about three quarters of them singletons. Time point of the sample: after neoadjuvant nivolumab, at surgical resection. No culture or expansion preceded analysis of these blood cells. Germline V gene data show CDR1 as SGDLS and CDR2 as YYNGEE. Trimming removed 4 bases at V and 0 bases at J, with 12 bases between. CDR3 length equals 15 residues. This specimen belongs to a study of neoadjuvant anti-PD-1 for oral cavity cancer. Study as a whole: Non-progressing patients received a fourth nivolumab dose near day 43, then surgery on days 50-56.

This receptor was identified in a person between 35 and 79 years old with oral cavity squamous cell carcinoma. This sample comprised PBMCs, obtained after nivolumab (anti-PD-1) treatment. The V gene is TRBV9, the J gene TRBJ2-3; D may be TRBD1 (5 bases). The CDR3 here is CASSPGMVSTDTQYF. DNA of the CDR3: TGTGCCAGCAGCCCAGGGATGGTTAGCACAGATACGCAGTATTTT.